Following are 20 T cell receptor beta chains from one sample sequenced in a study of blood T cell repertoires in COVID-19. Here immunoSEQ multiplex PCR was the method, and the copy in TCRdb shows in-frame clones only, minus some. The sample includes about 42,000 clones, 77% of them seen just once. The sequenced sample was peripheral blood. The receptor source for this set is a woman in her seventies with acute or convalescent COVID-19.

This rearrangement joins TRBV28 to TRBJ2-7, with 7 bases matching TRBD2. With V trimmed by 6 bases and J by 5 bases, 16 bases remained unmatched. Per the germline V gene, CDR1 is MDHEN and CDR2 is SYDVKM. The length of the CDR3 is 16 residues. The CDR3 nucleotides read TGTGCCAGCAGCGCTCTTGTTGGGCGGGAGAGCAACGAGCAGTACTTC. It specifies CASSALVGRESNEQYF.

The chain has TRBV7-2 and TRBJ1-4, with a possible D match to TRBD1 (5 bases). CDR1 is SGHTA, CDR2 FQGNSA, per germline. The CDR3 runs to 15 residues. The V and J ends lost 4 bases and 0 bases respectively, with 9 bases between them. The CDR3 nucleotides are TGTGCCAGCAGCTGGGGGGGGTCAACTAATGAAAAACTGTTTTTT. Residues: CASSWGGSTNEKLFF.

The chain uses TRBV6-5 and TRBJ2-7; 9 positions match TRBD1. CDR3 length: 14 residues. Per germline, CDR1 MNHEY and CDR2 SVGAGI. The trim removed 9 bases at V and 5 bases at J, leaving 11 bases unmatched. The CDR3 sequence: CASYSGQGSHEQYF. The CDR3 DNA sequence: TGTGCCAGTTACTCGGGACAGGGTTCCCACGAGCAGTACTTC.

The chain employs TRBV12-3 or TRBV12-4 and TRBJ2-1, with D uncertain. This CDR3 is 13 amino acids long. Trimming stripped 7 bases from V and 9 bases from J, with 16 bases between. The CDR3 nucleotides read TGTGCCAGCACCCGAGACACTGTGGGTGAGCAGTTCTTC. Its protein is CASTRDTVGEQFF.

This chain joins TRBV4-3 and TRBJ1-2; TRBD1 might be the D (5 bases). V shed 2 bases and J shed 5 bases, with 15 bases lying between them. Germline-derived CDR1 and CDR2 are LGHNA and YSLEER. The CDR3 length is 15 residues. Here the CDR3 reads CASSQLGGGAYGYTF. CDR3 sequence (DNA): TGCGCCAGCAGCCAATTGGGAGGAGGGGCTTATGGCTACACCTTC.

The sample holds a few counts of this clone. The rearrangement joins TRBV5-4 to TRBJ1-2; tentatively, D is TRBD1 (6 bases). Germline CDR1 SGHNT, CDR2 YYREEE (reference sequence). CDR3 length: 14 amino acids. The V and J ends lost 2 bases and 4 bases respectively, with 12 bases between them. CDR3 protein: CASSFLGHVYGYTF. CDR3 nucleotide sequence: TGTGCCAGCAGCTTCTTGGGACACGTCTATGGCTACACCTTC.

CDR3 region: CASSPFTGSGANVLTF. The CDR3 DNA is TGTGCCAGCAGCCCATTCACAGGATCTGGGGCCAACGTCCTGACTTTC. The chain couples TRBV11-2 to TRBJ2-6; possible D gene TRBD1, 5 bases. Germline values: CDR1 SGHAT, CDR2 FQNNGV. The CDR3 spans 16 residues. The ends were cut back, 5 bases at V and 1 base at J, with 12 bases in the middle.

This clone was seen just once. This sequence joins TRBV28 and TRBJ2-7; perhaps TRBD1 as D (7 bases). Germline CDR1 MDHEN, CDR2 SYDVKM. CDR3 length: 16 residues. Trimming left V 4 bases short and J 0 bases short, with 16 bases between. As DNA, the CDR3 is TGTGCCAGCAGTTCGGCGGGACAGCCGAGCTCCTACGAGCAGTACTTC. It encodes CASSSAGQPSSYEQYF. The full variable domain, with the rest looked up from reference TRBV28 and TRBJ2-7, is DVKVTQSSRYLVKRTGEKVFLECVQDMDHENMFWYRQDPGLGLRLIYFSYDVKMKEKGDIPEGYSVSREKKERFSLILESASTNQTSMYLCASSSAGQPSSYEQYFGPGTRLTVT.

This clone has just one count. This rearrangement joins TRBV2 to TRBJ1-1; D unresolved. V was pared by 6 bases and J by 1 base, with 9 bases between. Germline CDR1 and CDR2: SNHLY and FYNNEI. CDR3 size: 13 residues. The DNA for the CDR3 is TGTGCCAGCAGCCAAATAGCGAACACTGAAGCTTTCTTT. Encoded protein: CASSQIANTEAFF.

The chain has TRBV28 and TRBJ1-6; the match to TRBD1 covers 9 bases. V was clipped by 5 bases and J by 9 bases; unmatched bases: 17. Germline V gene sequence: CDR1 MDHEN, CDR2 SYDVKM. The CDR3 extends over 18 amino acids. The CDR3 sequence is CASSLFVFGTGNRSPLHF. The CDR3 nucleotides read TGTGCCAGCAGTCTCTTCGTATTCGGGACAGGGAACCGTTCACCCCTCCACTTT.

This clone was observed a few times. The DNA for the CDR3 is TGTGCCAGCAGCTTAGGTAGTGGACAGAATTCACCCCTCCACTTT. Translated: CASSLGSGQNSPLHF. This rearrangement joins TRBV7-2 to TRBJ1-6; D is possibly TRBD1 (6 bases). This CDR3 spans 15 amino acids. V gave up 1 base and J gave up 7 bases, with 11 bases separating them. The germline V gene encodes CDR1 SGHTA and CDR2 FQGNSA.

The V gene is TRBV7-2, the J gene TRBJ2-1, with 9 bases lining up with TRBD2. This CDR3 contains 16 residues. The J segment lost 2 bases and the V segment lost 3 bases, leaving 5 bases of the junction unmatched. The V gene's germline CDR1 is SGHTA and CDR2 FQGNSA. The DNA for the CDR3 is TGTGCCAGCAGCTTGGCCAGCGGGGGGCCCTACAATGAGCAGTTCTTC. As protein: CASSLASGGPYNEQFF.

This chain links TRBV6-2 or TRBV6-3 with TRBJ2-3; TRBD2 might be the D (5 bases). From germline, CDR1 is MNHEY and CDR2 SVGEGT. The CDR3 is 18 amino acids. The V gene lost 2 bases and the J gene lost 4 bases, with 22 bases spanning the gap. CDR3 in DNA: TGTGCCAGCAGTTACCTTTCTTGGGCCGGGGTCGACGCAGATACGCAGTATTTT. It is translated as CASSYLSWAGVDADTQYF.

Only a few counts were recorded for this clone. The V gene is TRBV4-2, the J gene TRBJ1-3, with 7 nucleotides matching TRBD1. The CDR3 length is 15 residues. Trimming removed 4 bases from V and 4 bases from J; junction bases left unmatched: 7. Germline V gene lookup returns CDR1 LGHNA and CDR2 YNFKEQ. The DNA of the CDR3 is TGTGCCAGCAGCCCATCGGACAGGAGAGGAAACACCATATATTTT. It yields the protein CASSPSDRRGNTIYF.

In the case of this clone: This sample also contains other DNA sequences that code for the same CDR3. The rearrangement joins TRBV30 to TRBJ2-7, with D possibly TRBD1 on 7 matching bases. CDR1 is GTSNPN and CDR2 is SVGIG in the germline V gene (reference sequence). V was cut by 4 bases and J by 4 bases, with 14 bases left in between. This CDR3 has 13 residues. As DNA, the CDR3 is TGTGCCTGGACGCGGGACAGACCTTACGAGCAGTACTTC. This codes for CAWTRDRPYEQYF.

This rearrangement joins TRBV14 to TRBJ2-7, with D possibly being TRBD1 (5 bases). The CDR3 has 17 amino acids. Germline CDR1 reads SGHDN; CDR2 reads FVKESK. Trimming left V 0 bases short and J 5 bases short, with 20 bases between. This CDR3 reads CASSQEELGRVSHEQYF. CDR3 DNA sequence: TGTGCCAGCAGCCAAGAAGAATTAGGCAGGGTGTCCCACGAGCAGTACTTC. The variable domain in full, completed from reference TRBV14 and TRBJ2-7, reads EAGVTQFPSHSVIEKGQTVTLRCDPISGHDNLYWYRRVMGKEIKFLLHFVKESKQDESGMPNNRFLAERTGGTYSTLKVQPAELEDSGVYFCASSQEELGRVSHEQYFGPGTRLTVT.

The chain recombines TRBV7-3 with TRBJ2-7; D may be TRBD1 (6 bases). The length of the CDR3 is 14 residues. V was clipped by 1 base and J by 6 bases, with 13 bases between them. The germline V gene has CDR1 SGHTA and CDR2 FQGTGA. In DNA, the CDR3 is TGTGCCAGCAGCTTAATGGGGGCACAGACCGAGCAGTACTTC. Protein sequence: CASSLMGAQTEQYF.

The rearrangement links TRBV21-1 to TRBJ1-2. TRBV21-1 represents a pseudogene. The CDR3 covers 14 residues. CDR3 protein: CASSLRGERGGYTF. In nucleotides, the CDR3 is TGTGCCAGCAGCCTCCGCGGGGAACGGGGTGGCTACACCTTC.

V gene TRBV7-2 combines with J gene TRBJ1-3; no firm D call. With 1 base removed from V and 3 bases from J, the gap between germline ends came to 7 bases. This CDR3 region has 14 residues. CDR1 and CDR2 (germline): SGHTA, FQGNSA. The CDR3 loop is CASSLGEVGNTIYF. DNA for the CDR3: TGTGCCAGCAGCTTAGGAGAGGTTGGAAACACCATATATTTT.

The chain is built from TRBV12-3 or TRBV12-4 and TRBJ1-1, with D possibly being TRBD1 (5 bases). V gave up 5 bases and J gave up 4 bases, with 11 bases separating them. This CDR3 contains 13 residues. CDR3 in DNA: TGTGCCAGCAGTCGCACCGGGGGCACTGAAGCTTTCTTT. This codes for CASSRTGGTEAFF.